The rows below give T cell receptor beta chains drawn from one sample of a study of blood T cell repertoires in COVID-19. The repertoire was sequenced with immunoSEQ multiplex PCR; TCRdb's copy has only in-frame clones and lacks some. Found here are 200,000 or so clones, 70% to 90% of them singletons; the top ten hold over 15%. The material sequenced was peripheral blood. The receptors were gathered from a person aged 70 to 85 with COVID-19, enrolled during active disease. CDR3s leave out the opening cysteine and the closing phenylalanine or tryptophan.

CDR3,V,length,J
ASSHGGAEEQF,TRBV4-1,11,TRBJ2-1
ASSRTALSYEQY,TRBV28,12,TRBJ2-7
ASSPLDQGRAEQY,TRBV18,13,TRBJ2-7
ASSPTSGVNTGELF,TRBV18,14,TRBJ2-2
ASSLVFTGNTEAF,TRBV7-8,13,TRBJ1-1
ASGAVRTDTQY,TRBV6-5,11,TRBJ2-3
ASRFFARGHPYEQY,TRBV12-2,14,TRBJ2-7
ASSQDLSAGSGANVLT,TRBV4-3,16,TRBJ2-6
ASSLEREWYEQF,TRBV11-2,12,TRBJ2-1
ASSQGASGRYNEQF,TRBV14,14,TRBJ2-1
ASSLSQPRLAGGNVRF,TRBV7-2,16,TRBJ2-1
ASSQVDRGRYEQY,TRBV4-3,13,TRBJ2-7
ASSLVPRVQETQY,TRBV11-1,13,TRBJ2-5
ASTGGSLRSFSPLH,TRBV28,14,TRBJ1-6
ASSKPSWTGIIRVKKLLF,TRBV21-1,18,TRBJ1-4
ASSDSAKVRSPLH,TRBV25-1,13,TRBJ1-6
SAAAEF,TRBV20-1,6,TRBJ2-1
ASRTGSTDTQY,TRBV7-2,11,TRBJ2-3
ATSQGAEAF,TRBV7-9,9,TRBJ1-1
ASSLGALAGVDNEQF,TRBV5-1,15,TRBJ2-1
ASSEDRGHVQQPQH,TRBV28,14,TRBJ1-5
ASSVEGNSGNTIY,TRBV9,13,TRBJ1-3
ASSIDGQRANYGYT,TRBV19,14,TRBJ1-2
ASSLTGFGNQPQH,TRBV5-1,13,TRBJ1-5
ASGPDRGSGANVLT,TRBV12-5,14,TRBJ2-6
ASSSPGTGNYEQY,TRBV28,13,TRBJ2-7
ASSFIAGGRTDTQY,TRBV5-4,14,TRBJ2-3
ASSPYRGTNTEAF,TRBV18,13,TRBJ1-1
ASGFGSSQRQH,TRBV2,11,TRBJ1-5
ASSSRQYSNQPQH,TRBV5-8,13,TRBJ1-5
ASSIGQKETQY,TRBV19,11,TRBJ2-5
ASSPGQKYGYT,TRBV7-9,11,TRBJ1-2
ASSPGQRRSEAF,TRBV28,12,TRBJ1-1
ASSKDTPKSAGELF,TRBV7-6,14,TRBJ2-2
AWNYPTGELF,TRBV30,10,TRBJ2-2
ASSPNGVRGGQETQY,TRBV7-2,15,TRBJ2-5
ASSLNQRDSQETQY,TRBV5-1,14,TRBJ2-5
ASRTATYEQY,TRBV28,10,TRBJ2-7
ASRYQGAPPDTQY,TRBV27,13,TRBJ2-3
ASSLGSGSMYEQY,TRBV5-1,13,TRBJ2-7
ASSTRGEGGYT,TRBV7-2,11,TRBJ1-2
ATSGAGGNTEAF,TRBV24-1,12,TRBJ1-1
ASSEQNSGYEQY,TRBV6-1,12,TRBJ2-7
ASSQDIDSNYGYT,TRBV14,13,TRBJ1-2
ASSTVAGSTDTQY,TRBV19,13,TRBJ2-3
ASSPGGGQGRTYEQY,TRBV5-4,15,TRBJ2-7
SVKGQDNQPQH,TRBV29-1,11,TRBJ1-5
ASGRASSYNEQF,TRBV19,12,TRBJ2-1